This entry lists 4 T cell receptor beta chains sequenced from one sample in a study of blood T cell repertoires in COVID-19. The protocol was immunoSEQ multiplex PCR, while the TCRdb copy is restricted to in-frame clones and leaves out a portion. The table lists roughly 380,000 clones, roughly 85% of them singletons, with about 3.6% in the top ten. The sample was peripheral blood. The origin of the receptors is a woman aged 18-29 years with acute or convalescent COVID-19.

The chain is built from TRBV28 and TRBJ1-5, with TRBD1 matching 10 bases. The CDR3 runs 15 residues. The V and J ends lost 6 bases and 7 bases, in that order; junction bases with no gene match: 9. Germline-derived CDR1 and CDR2 are MDHEN and SYDVKM. The CDR3 nucleotides read TGTGCCAGCAGAAATTCTGGGACAGGGGAACAGCCCCAGCATTTT. Protein product: CASRNSGTGEQPQHF. Drawing the rest from reference TRBV28 and TRBJ1-5, the complete variable domain is DVKVTQSSRYLVKRTGEKVFLECVQDMDHENMFWYRQDPGLGLRLIYFSYDVKMKEKGDIPEGYSVSREKKERFSLILESASTNQTSMYLCASRNSGTGEQPQHFGDGTRLSIL.

The rearrangement links TRBV18 to TRBJ2-3; the D gene is possibly TRBD1 (6 bases). The CDR3 is 15 residues long. Trimming removed 3 bases at V and 3 bases at J, with 13 bases between. The germline CDR1 and CDR2 sequences are KGHSH and LQKENI. As DNA, the CDR3 is TGTGCCAGCTCACCCCAGGACAGCACTACAGATACGCAGTATTTT. Translation gives CASSPQDSTTDTQYF.

The chain joins TRBV5-1 to TRBJ2-1; TRBD2 might be the D (7 bases). This CDR3 comprises 15 residues. CDR1 is SGHRS, CDR2 YFSETQ, per germline. Trimming shortened V by 2 bases and J by 7 bases, and 16 bases separated the two germline ends. The CDR3 reads CASSFWGGAGNEQFF. CDR3 DNA sequence: TGCGCCAGCAGCTTCTGGGGGGGCGCTGGGAATGAGCAGTTCTTC.

This clone was recorded only once. The chain employs TRBV5-1 and TRBJ2-3; weak D call: TRBD2 (6 bases). Trimming shortened V by 7 bases and J by 5 bases, and 8 bases separated the two germline ends. The CDR3 length is 11 residues. Germline V lookup: CDR1 SGHRS, CDR2 YFSETQ. The CDR3 nucleotides read TGCGCCAGCTTGGGGGGAGATACGCAGTATTTT. Translating it yields CASLGGDTQYF.